These T cell receptor beta chains were read from a single sample in a study of T cell responses to AZD1222 COVID-19 vaccine. The table came from immunoSEQ multiplex PCR; TCRdb's copy has only in-frame clones and leaves some out. The sample carries fewer than 200,000 clones, around nine tenths recorded once. The sample here was peripheral blood, taken 28 days after the second AZD1222 dose. Every receptor here comes from an adult who received the AZD1222 COVID-19 vaccine. The CDR3 runs from the conserved cysteine through the conserved F or W. The D gene is left open where the match is weak. Rows may omit the clone size; those that give it use once, few, many or a size class.

cdr3_nt: TGTGCCAGCTCCCTTGACCGGGACAGGAGGTTTTTCGAGCAGTACTTC; cdr3_aa: CASSLDRDRRFFEQYF; clone_size: once; j_call: TRBJ2-7; v_call: TRBV18; d_call: TRBD1
cdr3_nt: TGTGCCAGCAGTTTGGGGAGGGGTGGTGAAGCTTTCTTT; cdr3_aa: CASSLGRGGEAFF; clone_size: .; j_call: TRBJ1-1; v_call: TRBV27; d_call: .
cdr3_nt: TGTGCCAGCCAACAGGGATACTATGGCTACACCTTC; cdr3_aa: CASQQGYYGYTF; clone_size: .; j_call: TRBJ1-2; v_call: TRBV28; d_call: .
cdr3_nt: TGTGCCAGCAGCTTAGATGGGACTAGCTACGAGCAGTACTTC; cdr3_aa: CASSLDGTSYEQYF; clone_size: .; j_call: TRBJ2-7; v_call: TRBV7-2; d_call: TRBD2
cdr3_nt: TGTGCCATCAGTCTACAGGGGAGCGATTCACCCCTCCACTTT; cdr3_aa: CAISLQGSDSPLHF; clone_size: .; j_call: TRBJ1-6; v_call: TRBV10-3; d_call: TRBD1
cdr3_nt: TGTGCCAGCAGCCCTTGGACAGGTGCCGATACGCAGTATTTT; cdr3_aa: CASSPWTGADTQYF; clone_size: .; j_call: TRBJ2-3; v_call: TRBV3-1/TRBV3-2; d_call: TRBD1
cdr3_nt: TGTGCCAGCAGTATAGCCGGGACTCAAGAGACCCAGTACTTC; cdr3_aa: CASSIAGTQETQYF; clone_size: .; j_call: TRBJ2-5; v_call: TRBV6-5; d_call: .
cdr3_nt: TGTGCCAGTAGTATTACAGGGGGCATGGGATACAATGAGCAGTTCTTC; cdr3_aa: CASSITGGMGYNEQFF; clone_size: .; j_call: TRBJ2-1; v_call: TRBV19; d_call: TRBD1
cdr3_nt: TGTGCCAGCAGCTTGATCTTGGGGAATAATTCACCCCTCCACTTT; cdr3_aa: CASSLILGNNSPLHF; clone_size: .; j_call: TRBJ1-6; v_call: TRBV5-6; d_call: .
cdr3_nt: TGTGCCAGCAGTCCGTCGACTGTCGCGGGCCTCCACTTT; cdr3_aa: CASSPSTVAGLHF; clone_size: .; j_call: TRBJ1-6; v_call: TRBV6-5; d_call: .
cdr3_nt: TGTGCCAGCAACCTTCGGGGGGCGAGCTACGAGCAGTACTTC; cdr3_aa: CASNLRGASYEQYF; clone_size: .; j_call: TRBJ2-7; v_call: TRBV6-5; d_call: .
cdr3_nt: TGCGCCAGCAGTGATCCAGGGACCCAAGAGACCCAGTACTTC; cdr3_aa: CASSDPGTQETQYF; clone_size: once; j_call: TRBJ2-5; v_call: TRBV10-2; d_call: .
cdr3_nt: TGTGCCAGCAGCCAAGGCGGGAGCACAGATACGCAGTATTTT; cdr3_aa: CASSQGGSTDTQYF; clone_size: .; j_call: TRBJ2-3; v_call: TRBV3-1/TRBV3-2; d_call: .
cdr3_nt: TGTGCCAGCAGCTTGGGGTCCACCGGGGAGCTGTTTTTT; cdr3_aa: CASSLGSTGELFF; clone_size: .; j_call: TRBJ2-2; v_call: TRBV5-4; d_call: .
cdr3_nt: TGTGCCAGCAGAACATGGACGGAAGCCTACGAGCAGTACTTC; cdr3_aa: CASRTWTEAYEQYF; clone_size: once; j_call: TRBJ2-7; v_call: TRBV28; d_call: .
cdr3_nt: TGTGCCACCAGCCCCCGACAATCCTACGAGCAGTACTTC; cdr3_aa: CATSPRQSYEQYF; clone_size: .; j_call: TRBJ2-7; v_call: TRBV15; d_call: .
cdr3_nt: TGTGCCAGCAGTGTAGGGACAGGGCCCTACAATGAGCAGTTCTTC; cdr3_aa: CASSVGTGPYNEQFF; clone_size: .; j_call: TRBJ2-1; v_call: TRBV6-4; d_call: TRBD1
cdr3_nt: TGCGCCAGCAGCTACTGGGGGGGCCGCACAGATACGCAGTATTTT; cdr3_aa: CASSYWGGRTDTQYF; clone_size: .; j_call: TRBJ2-3; v_call: TRBV5-1; d_call: .
cdr3_nt: TGTGCCAGCAGGCAAATCAGGTTCGTCGGGGGTCGGGCATACTACGAGCAGTACTTC; cdr3_aa: CASRQIRFVGGRAYYEQYF; clone_size: .; j_call: TRBJ2-7; v_call: TRBV3-1/TRBV3-2; d_call: .
cdr3_nt: TGTGCCAGCAGCTCGGGGCGGGGGGGCTGGAGAGACGAGCAGTACTTC; cdr3_aa: CASSSGRGGWRDEQYF; clone_size: .; j_call: TRBJ2-7; v_call: TRBV5-4; d_call: TRBD2
cdr3_nt: TGTGCCTGGAAAATGGGGTTCTCCTACGAGCAGTACTTC; cdr3_aa: CAWKMGFSYEQYF; clone_size: few; j_call: TRBJ2-7; v_call: TRBV30; d_call: .
cdr3_nt: TGTGCCAGCAGGGGACTAGCGGGGACCTATGAGCAGTTCTTC; cdr3_aa: CASRGLAGTYEQFF; clone_size: .; j_call: TRBJ2-1; v_call: TRBV6-5; d_call: TRBD2
cdr3_nt: TGTGCCAGCAGTTTATTTTCTTTGGGCGGTAGCACAGATACGCAGTATTTT; cdr3_aa: CASSLFSLGGSTDTQYF; clone_size: few; j_call: TRBJ2-3; v_call: TRBV27; d_call: .
cdr3_nt: TGCGCCAGCAGCCAATCTGGGGTTACAGGGGCATGGCAGCCCCAGCATTTT; cdr3_aa: CASSQSGVTGAWQPQHF; clone_size: .; j_call: TRBJ1-5; v_call: TRBV4-1; d_call: TRBD1
cdr3_nt: TGTGCCATCGAAGATGGAGGTCAAGAGACCCAGTACTTC; cdr3_aa: CAIEDGGQETQYF; clone_size: .; j_call: TRBJ2-5; v_call: TRBV24-1; d_call: .
cdr3_nt: TGTGCCATCAGTGACGTGGATTGGGGAGGCTACACCTTC; cdr3_aa: CAISDVDWGGYTF; clone_size: .; j_call: TRBJ1-2; v_call: TRBV10-3; d_call: .
cdr3_nt: TGTGCCAGTAGTATGACAGGCGGAGGGGGCAAGGAGGGCGAGCAGTACTTC; cdr3_aa: CASSMTGGGGKEGEQYF; clone_size: .; j_call: TRBJ2-7; v_call: TRBV19; d_call: .
cdr3_nt: TGTGCCAGCAGCCTTCGGGGGATGAATGAAAAACTGTTTTTT; cdr3_aa: CASSLRGMNEKLFF; clone_size: .; j_call: TRBJ1-4; v_call: TRBV7-2; d_call: .
cdr3_nt: TGTGCCAGCAGCCTGCGGGGGGGCGACGAGACCCAGTACTTC; cdr3_aa: CASSLRGGDETQYF; clone_size: few; j_call: TRBJ2-5; v_call: TRBV9; d_call: TRBD2
cdr3_nt: TGCGCCAGCAGTGAAACGTATTTGCCAGGCAATGAGCAGTTCTTC; cdr3_aa: CASSETYLPGNEQFF; clone_size: .; j_call: TRBJ2-1; v_call: TRBV10-1; d_call: .
cdr3_nt: TGTGCCAGCTCACCAGAGACGGGAGGCAATCAGCCCCAGCATTTT; cdr3_aa: CASSPETGGNQPQHF; clone_size: .; j_call: TRBJ1-5; v_call: TRBV18; d_call: .
cdr3_nt: TGTGCCAGTAGCCGGGACGAAGGTCCCATATATTTT; cdr3_aa: CASSRDEGPIYF; clone_size: .; j_call: TRBJ1-3; v_call: TRBV19; d_call: .
cdr3_nt: TGTGCCAGCAGCCTCTTTACTGGGGCCAACGTCCTGACTTTC; cdr3_aa: CASSLFTGANVLTF; clone_size: .; j_call: TRBJ2-6; v_call: TRBV9; d_call: .
cdr3_nt: TGTGCCAGCAGCCTGGGACAGGGGCCCTATGGCTACACCTTC; cdr3_aa: CASSLGQGPYGYTF; clone_size: .; j_call: TRBJ1-2; v_call: TRBV2; d_call: TRBD1
cdr3_nt: TGTGCCATCACCGGGACAGGGACGGGCGAGCAGTACTTC; cdr3_aa: CAITGTGTGEQYF; clone_size: .; j_call: TRBJ2-7; v_call: TRBV10-3; d_call: TRBD1